This T cell receptor beta chain was sequenced during a study of beta chain features in type 1 diabetes. This clone was detected only a few times. Its target is not known. Overall study results and limits: When Type 1 diabetes patients were examined, their TCRB CDR3s proved moderately but significantly shorter in all four CD4+ subsets. Cells that show high TCR expression could be over-represented by cDNA sequencing. Any PCR bias toward short templates would affect both groups alike.

Central memory, naive, regulatory and stem cell-like memory CD4+ cells were sorted by CD45RO/CCR7/CD25/CD127/CD95/CD27. Expressed TCRB transcripts were sequenced because the entire RNA isolate underwent reverse transcription. The repertoire was sequenced with immunoSEQ multiplex PCR; TCRdb's copy has only in-frame clones and lacks some. The top ten hold more than 0.015% of the sample, which has 250,000 to 350,000 clones, over 11% seen once. CDR3 size: 14 residues. Trimming removed 6 bases from V and 2 bases from J; junction bases left unmatched: 9. Germline V gene sequence: CDR1 SQVTM, CDR2 ANQGSEA. Sequencing input: naive CD4+ T cells from blood. The clonotype was recovered from a man aged 30 to 45 with type 1 diabetes. This chain uses TRBV29-1 with TRBJ2-5; 7 positions match TRBD1. In DNA form, the CDR3 reads TGCAGCGTCCCCAAACGGGACAGTCAAGAGACCCAGTACTTC. This codes for CSVPKRDSQETQYF.